This T cell receptor beta chain originates from a study of identical twins. Study outcomes and limitations: Analyses of zero insertions could be partly confounded by invariant MAIT and iNKT cells.

From the 5' RACE reads, TCRdb called clonotypes with MiXCR, one entry per CDR3 protein. The sample carries approximately 220,000 distinct CDR3 sequences, 7.5% recorded once. The germline V and J ends were trimmed by 2 bases and 0 bases, with 20 bases remaining between them. This CDR3 spans 19 amino acids. The germline gives CDR1 LNHNV, CDR2 YYDKDF (reference sequence). In its sample, this clonotype was seen many times. Its antigen remains unidentified. These same records also appear under a second study, on yellow fever vaccine responses in identical twins.

This sequence joins TRBV15 and TRBJ2-4, with D perhaps given as TRBD1 or TRBD2 (5 bases each). The TCR sequence derives from a woman aged 18-29 years in good health. Material for sequencing was memory (CD45RO+) T cells sorted from blood. The CDR3 loop is CATSRSRDVGVRAKNIQYF. The CDR3 nucleotides read TGTGCCACCAGCAGATCCCGGGACGTAGGGGTTCGAGCCAAAAACATTCAGTACTTC.